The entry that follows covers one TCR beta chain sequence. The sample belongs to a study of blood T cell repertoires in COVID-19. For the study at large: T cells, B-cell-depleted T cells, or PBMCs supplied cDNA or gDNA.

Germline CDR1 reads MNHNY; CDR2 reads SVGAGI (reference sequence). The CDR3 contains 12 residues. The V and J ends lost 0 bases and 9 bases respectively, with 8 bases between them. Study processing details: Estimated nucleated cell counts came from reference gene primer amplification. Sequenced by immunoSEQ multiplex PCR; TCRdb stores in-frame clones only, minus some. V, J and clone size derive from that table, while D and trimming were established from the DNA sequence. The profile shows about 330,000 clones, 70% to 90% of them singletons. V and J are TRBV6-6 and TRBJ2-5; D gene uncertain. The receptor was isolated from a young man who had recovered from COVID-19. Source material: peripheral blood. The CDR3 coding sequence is TGTGCCAGCAGTTACTCCCGTGAGGCCCAGTACTTC. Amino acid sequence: CASSYSREAQYF.